Detailed here is one TCR beta chain. This CDR3 has 16 residues. V was trimmed by 0 bases and J by 5 bases, leaving 14 bases between them. Looked up from germline, CDR1 is LGHNA and CDR2 is YNFKEQ. The data are from a study of blood T cells in healthy people across ages. Alongside a J-beta primer mix, a sample-barcoded 5' primer served in a second PCR lasting roughly 6 to 11 cycles. TCRdb reprocessed the 5' RACE reads via MiXCR and lists one record per CDR3 protein. The profile shows nearly 800,000 distinct CDR3 sequences, about 56% of them singletons. The chain recombines TRBV4-2 with TRBJ1-5; TRBD1 is a possible D gene (6 bases). The sequence came from a man aged 35 to 55 in good health. Input material: blood. The DNA of the CDR3 is TGTGCCAGCAGCCAAGACCAGAGGGGGGGCTATCAGCCCCAGCATTTT. Its translation is CASSQDQRGGYQPQHF.